This T cell receptor (beta chain) comes out of a study of T-cell memory formation after mild COVID-19. Findings and caveats of the study: From day 15 to 85, contracting clones were balanced between CD4 and CD8, whereas later expanders leaned toward CD4+.

Germline loops: CDR1 SGHRS, CDR2 YFSETQ. The CDR3 is 15 amino acids. V was clipped by 1 base and J by 6 bases; unmatched bases: 3. This clonotype has just a few counts. Antigen: not known. Via MiXCR, TCRdb re-called the 5' RACE reads, giving one row per CDR3 protein. The top ten hold approximately 13% of the sample, which has a few hundred thousand distinct CDR3 sequences, around 28% seen once. The sample was PBMCs or a T cell subset sorted from them (not recorded which). The clonotype originates from an adult woman who had mild COVID-19 (a few samples of this study predate the infection). Cell type and time point are not known. This chain connects TRBV5-1 to TRBJ2-2; TRBD2 matches 10 bases. CDR3 region: CASSLLAGAPGELFF. Here the CDR3 DNA reads TGCGCCAGCAGCTTGCTAGCGGGAGCCCCCGGGGAGCTGTTTTTT.